This entry lists 11 T cell receptor beta chains sequenced from one sample in a study of blood T cells in healthy people across ages. Alongside a J-beta primer mix, a sample-barcoded 5' primer served in a second PCR lasting about 6 to 12 cycles. One entry per CDR3 protein results from TCRdb running MiXCR on the 5' RACE reads. The sample consists of roughly 640,000 distinct CDR3 sequences, about 30% of them appearing once. The sequencing sample was made of blood. Every receptor here comes from a woman over 75 in good health.

This clonotype was recorded at least ten times. The germline gene is not matched at one end of the junction; a read error may be the cause. The V call is TRBV7-6, the J call TRBJ2-1; D is unclear. Germline CDR1 is SGHVS and CDR2 is FNYEAQ. This CDR3 has 13 amino acids. CDR3 loop: CASSLVINNEQFF. The CDR3 region has the DNA TGTGCCAGTAGCTTAGTAATCAACAATGAGCAGTTCTTC.

This chain links TRBV20-1 with TRBJ2-7; D is ambiguous. Germline CDR1 DFQATT, CDR2 SNEGSKA (reference sequence). V was cut by 7 bases and J by 2 bases, with 12 bases left in between. The CDR3 has 12 residues. CDR3 bases: TGCAGTGGGGTCGGGCCCACCTACGAGCAGTACTTC. Protein product: CSGVGPTYEQYF.

The chain couples TRBV3-1 to TRBJ2-4; 7 nucleotides line up with TRBD2. V shed 1 base and J 3 bases; nucleotides not matched to a gene: 9. Germline values: CDR1 LGHDT, CDR2 YNNKEL (reference sequence). The length of the CDR3 is 17 residues. Written as DNA, the CDR3 is TGTGCCAGCAGCCAAGGTGTGGGAGGGGTAGGCAAAAACATTCAGTACTTC. Translation: CASSQGVGGVGKNIQYF.

This clonotype occurred once. The chain combines TRBV9 with TRBJ1-2; 7 positions agree with TRBD1. Germline lookup yields CDR1 SGDLS and CDR2 YYNGEE. V lost 3 bases to trimming and J lost 8 bases; unmatched junction nucleotides: 22. This CDR3 contains 18 residues. For the CDR3, the DNA is TGTGCCAGCAGCGCGCCGCAAGGGGGACAGTTTCGATTAGGGGGCTACACCTTC. Its translation: CASSAPQGGQFRLGGYTF.

Concerning this clonotype: Just one base apart from a much larger clone, this may be a read error. J is TRBJ2-7 and V is TRBV20-1; D gene uncertain. This CDR3 contains 11 residues. Germline V gene sequence: CDR1 DFQATT, CDR2 SNEGSKA (reference sequence). V gave up 2 bases and J gave up 7 bases, with 9 bases separating them. The CDR3 coding sequence is TGCAGTGCTAGATCTGTTCATGAGCAGTACTTC. This encodes CSARSVHEQYF.

The rearrangement uses TRBV18 and TRBJ2-1; 8 bases agree with TRBD1. CDR1 KGHSH and CDR2 LQKENI come from the germline V gene. This CDR3 contains 18 residues. V trimming: 0 bases; J trimming: 1 base; junction bases outside the gene matches: 8. CDR3 nucleotide sequence: TGTGCCAGCTCACCACCCCTGAGGGGGACAGGATCCTACAATGAGCAGTTCTTC. Its protein product is CASSPPLRGTGSYNEQFF.

On this clonotype itself: A much more abundant neighbour one base away suggests this may be a read error. The genes are TRBV18 and TRBJ2-7; D gene unclear. The length of the CDR3 is 14 residues. Trimming took 2 bases from V and 6 from J, leaving 14 bases between them. From germline, CDR1 is KGHSH and CDR2 LQKENI. CDR3 residues: CASSPVRQTCEQYF. CDR3 nucleotide sequence: TGTGCCAGCTCACCAGTTAGGCAGACCTGCGAGCAGTACTTC.

This clonotype was seen a handful of times. The chain links TRBV27 to TRBJ1-5; D unresolved. Germline V gives CDR1 MNHEY, CDR2 SMNVEV (reference sequence). This CDR3 has 15 residues. With 6 bases removed from V and 4 bases from J, the gap between germline ends came to 16 bases. The CDR3 sequence: CASRSQLNPNQPQHF. The CDR3, as DNA: TGTGCCAGCAGATCACAGCTAAACCCTAATCAGCCCCAGCATTTT.

The table lists this clonotype with a few counts. A clone one base away is much larger, so this may be a read error. This chain links TRBV12-3 or TRBV12-4 with TRBJ1-5; the match to TRBD1 covers 10 bases. This CDR3 spans 16 amino acids. J lost 3 bases, V lost 6 bases, and 8 bases had no gene match. The CDR3 protein is CASRLSGTGVNQPQHF. In nucleotides, the CDR3 is TGTGCCAGCAGGCTTTCCGGGACAGGGGTCAATCAGCCCCAGCATTTT.

This clonotype was counted at least ten times. This clone may be a read error of a much larger clone one base away. This chain uses TRBV29-1 with TRBJ2-2; D is possibly TRBD2 (5 bases). Germline-derived CDR1 and CDR2 are SQVTM and ANQGSEA. The CDR3 consists of 14 residues. CDR3 residues: CSVSAGPTNGERFF. CDR3 in DNA: TGCAGCGTCTCGGCGGGCCCAACAAACGGGGAGCGGTTTTTT.

There are many counts of this clonotype. The V call is TRBV20-1, the J call TRBJ2-3, with 7 bases matching TRBD2. The CDR3 spans 13 residues. Trimming cost V 6 bases and J 8 bases; bases outside gene matches: 11. Germline lookup yields CDR1 DFQATT and CDR2 SNEGSKA (reference sequence). In DNA form, the CDR3 reads TGCAGTGCCCCCGCGCAGACTAGCACTACGCAGTATTTT. It yields the protein CSAPAQTSTTQYF.